This T cell receptor beta chain was sequenced in a study of blood T cell repertoires in COVID-19. Study-wide background: Both acute and convalescent COVID-19 samples were obtained from the United States, Italy and Spain. Nucleic acid was either cDNA or gDNA, and it came from T cells, B-cell-depleted T cells, or PBMCs.

TCRdb's table, derived via immunoSEQ multiplex PCR, lists solely in-frame clones and lacks some. In the table there are roughly 380,000 clones, 87% of which are singletons. The age range of participants was about 18 to 90 years, with residence in about two dozen US areas. V lost 1 base to trimming and J lost 9 bases; unmatched junction nucleotides: 7. The CDR3 totals 17 residues. From germline, CDR1 is SEHNR and CDR2 FQNEAQ (reference sequence). The material sequenced was PBMCs or T cells enriched from blood (not recorded which). The genes are TRBV7-9 and TRBJ2-1; the match to TRBD2 covers 15 bases. This TCR was recovered from a woman aged 25 to 45 who had recovered from COVID-19. CDR3 amino acids: CASSLGTSGGARREQFF. Here the CDR3 DNA reads TGTGCCAGCAGCTTAGGGACTAGCGGGGGGGCTCGTCGTGAGCAGTTCTTC.